These 28 T cell receptor beta chains came from one sample sequenced in a study of cytomegalovirus exposure and HLA in healthy donors. Both 60 Vbeta primers and 13 Jbeta primers went into the PCR. The data were produced by immunoSEQ multiplex PCR, yet TCRdb's version contains in-frame clones alone and is incomplete. The table records fewer than 250,000 clones, more than 75% of them present only once. What was sequenced was PBMCs. These receptors originate from a male donor in good health and CMV-seronegative.

The CDR3 region is CASRRRAGSEQFF. The DNA of the CDR3 is TGTGCCAGTAGGCGCAGGGCCGGGAGTGAGCAGTTCTTC. The chain combines TRBV19 with TRBJ2-1, with D maybe TRBD2 (6 bases). The germline V gene has CDR1 LNHDA and CDR2 SQIVND (reference sequence). V shed 6 bases and J shed 9 bases, with 15 bases lying between them. This CDR3 has 13 amino acids.

The gene calls are TRBV28 and TRBJ1-1; 7 nucleotides agree with TRBD1. Unmatched junction bases numbered 1, after V lost 3 bases and J lost 0 bases. This CDR3 has 14 residues. Germline CDR1 is MDHEN and CDR2 is SYDVKM. The DNA of the CDR3 is TGTGCCAGCAGTTTGGGGACAGTGAACACTGAAGCTTTCTTT. Translating it yields CASSLGTVNTEAFF.

CDR3 sequence: CSVEDQRGMNTEAFF. The CDR3 bases are TGCAGCGTTGAAGATCAAAGGGGGATGAACACTGAAGCTTTCTTT. The chain joins TRBV29-1 to TRBJ1-1; D possibly corresponds to TRBD1 (6 bases). The CDR3 has 15 residues. Germline V gives CDR1 SQVTM, CDR2 ANQGSEA. V lost 0 bases and J 0 bases, leaving 11 bases between the germline ends.

CDR3 sequence reads: CASRNLAGGPGGELFF. The CDR3 nucleotides are TGCGCCAGCAGAAACCTAGCGGGAGGGCCCGGCGGGGAGCTGTTTTTT. This chain links TRBV5-1 with TRBJ2-2; 12 nucleotides match TRBD2. Germline CDR1 and CDR2: SGHRS and YFSETQ. Unmatched junction bases numbered 9, after V lost 5 bases and J lost 7 bases. The CDR3 sequence is 16 residues long.

The V gene is TRBV4-2, the J gene TRBJ1-3; TRBD1 is a possible D gene (5 bases). The CDR3 has 14 residues. Per the germline V gene, CDR1 is LGHNA and CDR2 is YNFKEQ. Trimming pared 4 bases from V and 8 bases from J, leaving 15 bases between. The CDR3 region has the DNA TGTGCCAGCAGCCGCGGGACGGGATTGGACACCATATATTTT. Encoded protein: CASSRGTGLDTIYF.

J is TRBJ2-1 and V is TRBV15; the D is unclear. V was cut by 0 bases and J by 10 bases, with 19 bases left in between. The CDR3 covers 16 residues. The germline CDR1 and CDR2 sequences are LNHNV and YYDKDF (reference sequence). For the CDR3, the DNA is TGTGCCACCAGCAGAGACGAGGCTAGGTCCGTTATCGAGCAGTTCTTC. Translating it yields CATSRDEARSVIEQFF.

The chain employs TRBV28 and TRBJ1-2; the D gene is possibly TRBD1 (5 bases). V dropped 2 bases and J dropped 7 bases, with 20 bases sitting between them. The CDR3 contains 16 residues. The V gene's germline CDR1 is MDHEN and CDR2 SYDVKM. For the CDR3, the DNA is TGTGCCAGCAGTTTACGGCTCTTTCGGGGGGAGGGTGGCTACACCTTC. Translation gives CASSLRLFRGEGGYTF.

V is TRBV7-6 and J is TRBJ2-6, with D possibly TRBD1 on 6 matching bases. The CDR3 runs 17 residues. The germline V and J ends were trimmed by 5 bases and 0 bases, with 14 bases remaining between them. Germline loops: CDR1 SGHVS, CDR2 FNYEAQ. The DNA for the CDR3 is TGTGCCAGCAGCGTCGGGCTACAGGGCTCTGGGGCCAACGTCCTGACTTTC. It specifies CASSVGLQGSGANVLTF.

The chain combines TRBV7-8 with TRBJ1-1; a weak D match, TRBD1 (5 bases). This CDR3 spans 15 amino acids. Per the germline V gene, CDR1 is SGHVS and CDR2 is FQNEAQ. Trimming shortened V by 5 bases and J by 0 bases, and 13 bases separated the two germline ends. The CDR3 is CASSARTPMNTEAFF. Written as DNA, the CDR3 is TGTGCCAGCAGCGCGAGGACACCCATGAACACTGAAGCTTTCTTT.

CDR3 sequence reads: CASSPDRNEQFF. Written as DNA, the CDR3 is TGTGCCAGCAGCCCGGACAGAAATGAGCAGTTCTTC. The chain links TRBV11-1 to TRBJ2-1; possible D gene TRBD1, 6 bases. Per germline, CDR1 SGHAT and CDR2 FQDESV (reference sequence). There are 12 residues in the CDR3. Trimming stripped 5 bases from V and 7 bases from J, with 9 bases between.

The rearrangement links TRBV14 to TRBJ2-3, with D perhaps TRBD2 (6 bases). The CDR3 loop spans 16 amino acids. The ends were cut back, 3 bases at V and 4 bases at J, with 17 bases in the middle. CDR1 and CDR2 from the germline V gene are SGHDN and FVKESK. CDR3 sequence reads: CASSQDPSGVADTQYF. The CDR3 region has the DNA TGTGCCAGCAGCCAGGACCCATCGGGAGTAGCAGATACGCAGTATTTT. The full variable domain, rest sourced from reference TRBV14 and TRBJ2-3, is EAGVTQFPSHSVIEKGQTVTLRCDPISGHDNLYWYRRVMGKEIKFLLHFVKESKQDESGMPNNRFLAERTGGTYSTLKVQPAELEDSGVYFCASSQDPSGVADTQYFGPGTRLTVL.

The V gene is TRBV6-5, the J gene TRBJ2-7, with 10 positions matching TRBD1. CDR3 length: 15 residues. V lost 7 bases and J lost 2; bases outside the gene matches: 8. Per the germline V gene, CDR1 is MNHEY and CDR2 is SVGAGI. The CDR3 here is CASTTTGTGAYEQYF. Written as DNA, the CDR3 is TGTGCCAGCACCACGACCGGGACAGGGGCCTACGAGCAGTACTTC.

The J gene is TRBJ2-1, the V gene TRBV5-1; 8 bases are shared with TRBD2. This CDR3 is built from 15 residues. With 1 base clipped from V and 8 bases from J, the junction kept 8 bases outside the gene matches. Looked up from germline, CDR1 is SGHRS and CDR2 is YFSETQ. The CDR3 sequence: CASSLWYGGADEQFF. The DNA of the CDR3 is TGCGCCAGCAGCTTGTGGTACGGGGGGGCGGATGAGCAGTTCTTC.

The chain uses TRBV6-1 and TRBJ1-2; no reliable D call. Germline lookup yields CDR1 MNHNS and CDR2 SASEGT. The CDR3 loop spans 14 amino acids. The V gene lost 0 bases and the J gene lost 5 bases, with 10 bases spanning the gap. The CDR3, as DNA: TGTGCCAGCAGTGAAGCTAGTGGAGGGTATGGCTACACCTTC. Amino acid sequence: CASSEASGGYGYTF.

This chain connects TRBV25-1 to TRBJ2-1; TRBD1 aligns across 11 bases. J gave up 13 bases and V 3 bases, and 5 bases lay outside the gene matches. The CDR3 length is 13 residues. Per germline, CDR1 MGHDK and CDR2 SYGVNS. The CDR3 DNA is TGTGCCAGCAGTGAGCGGACAGGGGGCGGCCAGTTCTTC. It codes for CASSERTGGGQFF.

The chain employs TRBV2 and TRBJ1-1; maybe TRBD1 (6 bases). CDR1 and CDR2 (germline): SNHLY, FYNNEI. The CDR3 loop spans 14 amino acids. V dropped 6 bases and J dropped 4 bases, with 15 bases sitting between them. This CDR3 reads CASRTVGGGTEAFF. The DNA of the CDR3 is TGTGCCAGCAGGACTGTTGGGGGCGGCACTGAAGCTTTCTTT.

The chain joins TRBV2 to TRBJ2-5; 10 nucleotides align to TRBD2. Trimming removed 6 bases from V and 0 bases from J; junction bases left unmatched: 7. Germline loops: CDR1 SNHLY, CDR2 FYNNEI. This CDR3 is 16 amino acids long. The CDR3 loop reads CASRLAGRLYQETQYF. The DNA of the CDR3 is TGTGCCAGCAGACTAGCGGGAAGGTTGTACCAAGAGACCCAGTACTTC.

V is TRBV27 and J is TRBJ2-1; 9 bases are a match to TRBD2. V trimming: 6 bases; J trimming: 7 bases; junction bases outside the gene matches: 13. The CDR3 covers 16 residues. CDR1 is MNHEY and CDR2 is SMNVEV in the germline V gene (reference sequence). CDR3 residues: CASRALAGVGVNEQFF. CDR3 bases: TGTGCCAGCAGAGCTTTAGCGGGAGTCGGGGTGAATGAGCAGTTCTTC.

The rearrangement links TRBV5-1 to TRBJ2-1, with D maybe TRBD2 (5 bases). Trimming shortened V by 2 bases and J by 8 bases, and 11 bases separated the two germline ends. The CDR3 is 13 residues long. In germline, CDR1 is SGHRS, CDR2 YFSETQ. CDR3 protein: CASSFLAMHEQFF. CDR3 nucleotides: TGCGCCAGCAGCTTCTTAGCGATGCATGAGCAGTTCTTC.

The V call is TRBV19, the J call TRBJ2-4, with D perhaps TRBD1 (6 bases). The CDR3 has 15 amino acids. Deletions cut 2 bases from V and 5 bases from J, with 13 bases between. Germline V gene data show CDR1 as LNHDA and CDR2 as SQIVND (reference sequence). In nucleotides, the CDR3 is TGTGCCAGTAGTATAAGTACCGGGACACAAAACATTCAGTACTTC. The encoded protein is CASSISTGTQNIQYF.

The chain joins TRBV19 to TRBJ1-4; D perhaps matches TRBD1 (5 bases). CDR1 is LNHDA and CDR2 is SQIVND in the germline V gene (reference sequence). The V gene lost 8 bases and the J gene lost 5 bases, with 12 bases spanning the gap. This CDR3 region has 13 residues. CDR3 in DNA: TGTGCCAGTCGGGACGGGGGGAATGAAAAACTGTTTTTT. Translating gives CASRDGGNEKLFF.

This clone has only a few counts. V is TRBV4-1 and J is TRBJ2-7; the D gene is possibly TRBD2 (6 bases). From germline, CDR1 is MGHRA and CDR2 YSYEKL. This CDR3 is built from 15 residues. With 5 bases removed from V and 1 base from J, the gap between germline ends came to 15 bases. The CDR3 nucleotides read TGCGCCAGCAGCTTGGTGCCGGGAGCATCCTACGAGCAGTACTTC. Its translation: CASSLVPGASYEQYF.

The gene calls are TRBV6-1 and TRBJ1-2; no definite D call. Germline values: CDR1 MNHNS, CDR2 SASEGT. Trimming shortened V by 4 bases and J by 1 base, and 7 bases separated the two germline ends. The length of the CDR3 is 13 residues. The CDR3 nucleotides are TGTGCCAGCAGTGCTATAGATAACTATGGCTACACCTTC. It codes for CASSAIDNYGYTF.

V usage is TRBV13 and J usage is TRBJ2-5, with 9 bases fitting TRBD2. The length of the CDR3 is 18 residues. Trimming removed 2 bases from V and 4 bases from J; junction bases left unmatched: 14. CDR1 and CDR2 (germline): PRHDT, FYEKMQ (reference sequence). As DNA, the CDR3 is TGTGCCAGCAGCTTAAGGTCTTTGGTGGCGGGAGGGCGAGAGACCCAGTACTTC. Its protein product is CASSLRSLVAGGRETQYF.

This sequence joins TRBV9 and TRBJ1-4; perhaps TRBD1 as D (6 bases). Germline V gives CDR1 SGDLS, CDR2 YYNGEE. V dropped 4 bases and J dropped 8 bases, with 15 bases sitting between them. This CDR3 has 14 amino acids. The CDR3 protein is CASSLQGSEEKLFF. The CDR3 nucleotides read TGTGCCAGCAGCCTACAGGGCTCGGAGGAAAAACTGTTTTTT.

CDR3 sequence reads: CASSLSSNPGLHSYEQYF. The CDR3 bases are TGTGCCAGCAGTTTATCGAGTAACCCGGGACTACACTCCTACGAGCAGTACTTC. The chain joins TRBV27 to TRBJ2-7; 7 nucleotides match TRBD2. The CDR3 runs to 18 residues. Germline V lookup: CDR1 MNHEY, CDR2 SMNVEV (reference sequence). V was pared by 0 bases and J by 0 bases, with 11 bases of the junction left unmatched.

There are a few counts of this clone. The rearrangement uses TRBV7-3 and TRBJ1-1; 7 positions agree with TRBD1. This CDR3 comprises 14 residues. In germline, CDR1 is SGHTA, CDR2 FQGTGA. V lost 4 bases and J lost 4; bases outside the gene matches: 6. CDR3 sequence: CASSSQGQGTEAFF. CDR3 in DNA: TGTGCCAGCAGCTCACAGGGGCAGGGCACTGAAGCTTTCTTT.

This clone was recorded only once. J is TRBJ2-7 and V is TRBV6-5, with D maybe TRBD1 (6 bases). V dropped 8 bases and J dropped 2 bases, with 10 bases sitting between them. The CDR3 totals 12 residues. Germline V gene data show CDR1 as MNHEY and CDR2 as SVGAGI. The CDR3, as DNA: TGTGCCAGCGCCCAGGGGACCTACGAGCAGTACTTC. This encodes CASAQGTYEQYF.